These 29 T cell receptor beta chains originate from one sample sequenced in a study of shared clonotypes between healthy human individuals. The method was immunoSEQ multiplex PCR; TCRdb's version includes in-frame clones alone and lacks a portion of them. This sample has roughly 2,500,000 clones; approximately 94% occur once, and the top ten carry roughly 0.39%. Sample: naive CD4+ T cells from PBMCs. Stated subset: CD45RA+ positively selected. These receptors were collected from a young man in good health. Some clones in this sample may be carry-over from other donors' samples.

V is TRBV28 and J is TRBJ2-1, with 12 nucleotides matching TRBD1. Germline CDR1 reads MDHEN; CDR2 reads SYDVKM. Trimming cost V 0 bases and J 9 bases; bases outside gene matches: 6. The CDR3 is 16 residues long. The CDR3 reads CASSLWGQGARGEQFF. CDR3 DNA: TGTGCCAGCAGTTTATGGGGACAGGGGGCGCGGGGTGAGCAGTTCTTC.

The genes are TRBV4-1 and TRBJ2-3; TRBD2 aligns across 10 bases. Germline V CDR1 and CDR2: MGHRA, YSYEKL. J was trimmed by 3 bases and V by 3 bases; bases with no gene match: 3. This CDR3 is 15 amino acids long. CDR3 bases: TGCGCCAGCAGCCACACTAGCGGGGTAACAGATACGCAGTATTTT. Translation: CASSHTSGVTDTQYF.

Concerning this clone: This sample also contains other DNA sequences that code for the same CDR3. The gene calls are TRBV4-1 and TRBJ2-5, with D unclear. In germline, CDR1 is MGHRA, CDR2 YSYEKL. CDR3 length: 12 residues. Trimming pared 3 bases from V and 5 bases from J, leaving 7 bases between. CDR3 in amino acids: CASSHLGETQYF. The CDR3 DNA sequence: TGCGCCAGCAGCCATCTCGGTGAGACCCAGTACTTC.

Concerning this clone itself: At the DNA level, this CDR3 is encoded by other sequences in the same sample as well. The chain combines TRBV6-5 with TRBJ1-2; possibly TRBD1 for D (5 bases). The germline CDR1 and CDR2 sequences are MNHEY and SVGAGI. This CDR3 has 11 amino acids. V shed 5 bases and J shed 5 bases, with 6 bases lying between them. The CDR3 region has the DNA TGTGCCAGCAGTCCAGGGTATGGCTACACCTTC. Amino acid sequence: CASSPGYGYTF.

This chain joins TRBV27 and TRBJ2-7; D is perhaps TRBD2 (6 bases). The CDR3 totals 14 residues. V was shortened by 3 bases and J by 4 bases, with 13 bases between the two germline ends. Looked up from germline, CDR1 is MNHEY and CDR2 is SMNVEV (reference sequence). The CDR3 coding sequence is TGTGCCAGCAGTTTTAGACCGGGAGAATACGAGCAGTACTTC. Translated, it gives CASSFRPGEYEQYF.

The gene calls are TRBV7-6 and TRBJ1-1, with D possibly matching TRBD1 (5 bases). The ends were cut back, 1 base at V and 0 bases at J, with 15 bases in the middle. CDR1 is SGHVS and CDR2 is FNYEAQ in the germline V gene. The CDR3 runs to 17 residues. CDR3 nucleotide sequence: TGTGCCAGCAGCTTAGTCCTTAGGGGTTCCTTGAACACTGAAGCTTTCTTT. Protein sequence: CASSLVLRGSLNTEAFF.

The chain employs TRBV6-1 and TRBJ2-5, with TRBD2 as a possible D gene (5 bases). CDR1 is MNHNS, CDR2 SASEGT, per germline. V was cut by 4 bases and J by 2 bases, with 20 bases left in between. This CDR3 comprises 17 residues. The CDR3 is CASSVFDLSRGQETQYF. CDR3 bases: TGTGCCAGCAGTGTTTTTGACTTAAGCAGAGGGCAAGAGACCCAGTACTTC.

CDR3 in DNA: TGTGCCAGCAGTGAACTTGGGACCATGGGCACTGAAGCTTTCTTT. Translating gives CASSELGTMGTEAFF. The chain has TRBV2 and TRBJ1-1; TRBD1 is a possible D gene (5 bases). Deletions cut 2 bases from V and 4 bases from J, with 14 bases between. The germline gives CDR1 SNHLY, CDR2 FYNNEI. CDR3 length: 15 residues.

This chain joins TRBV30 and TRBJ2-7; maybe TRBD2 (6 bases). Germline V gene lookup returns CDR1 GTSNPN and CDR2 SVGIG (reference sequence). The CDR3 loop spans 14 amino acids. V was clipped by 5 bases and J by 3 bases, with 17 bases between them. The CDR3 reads CAWETRTGVYEQYF. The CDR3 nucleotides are TGTGCCTGGGAAACCCGGACGGGGGTCTACGAGCAGTACTTC.

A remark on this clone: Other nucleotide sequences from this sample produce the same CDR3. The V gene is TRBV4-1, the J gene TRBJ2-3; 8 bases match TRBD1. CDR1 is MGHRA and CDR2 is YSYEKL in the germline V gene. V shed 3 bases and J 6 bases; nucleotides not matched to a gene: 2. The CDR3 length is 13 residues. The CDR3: CASSQGQVDTQYF. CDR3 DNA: TGCGCCAGCAGCCAGGGACAGGTGGATACGCAGTATTTT.

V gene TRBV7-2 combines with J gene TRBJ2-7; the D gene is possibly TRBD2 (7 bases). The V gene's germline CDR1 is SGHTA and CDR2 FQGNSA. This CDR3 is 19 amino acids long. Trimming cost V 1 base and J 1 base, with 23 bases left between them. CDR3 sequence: CASSLVGGLPSGTSYEQYF. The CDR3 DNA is TGTGCCAGCAGCTTAGTTGGGGGCCTGCCTAGCGGAACTTCCTACGAGCAGTACTTC.

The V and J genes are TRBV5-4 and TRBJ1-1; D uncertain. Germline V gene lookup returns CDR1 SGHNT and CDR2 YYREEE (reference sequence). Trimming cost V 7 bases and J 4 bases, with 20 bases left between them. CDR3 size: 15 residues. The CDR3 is CASQSQKGEGTEAFF. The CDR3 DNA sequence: TGTGCCAGCCAATCCCAGAAAGGAGAGGGCACTGAAGCTTTCTTT.

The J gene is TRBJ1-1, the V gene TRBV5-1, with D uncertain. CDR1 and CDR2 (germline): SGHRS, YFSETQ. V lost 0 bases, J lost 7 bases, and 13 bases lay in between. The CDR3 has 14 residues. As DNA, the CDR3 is TGCGCCAGCAGCTTGGGTCTATTGCCAGGTGAAGCTTTCTTT. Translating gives CASSLGLLPGEAFF.

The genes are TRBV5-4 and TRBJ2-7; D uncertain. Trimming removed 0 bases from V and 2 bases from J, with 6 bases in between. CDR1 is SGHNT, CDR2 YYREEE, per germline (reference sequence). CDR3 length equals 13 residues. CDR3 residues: CASSLAPTYEQYF. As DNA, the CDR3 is TGTGCCAGCAGCTTGGCCCCAACCTACGAGCAGTACTTC.

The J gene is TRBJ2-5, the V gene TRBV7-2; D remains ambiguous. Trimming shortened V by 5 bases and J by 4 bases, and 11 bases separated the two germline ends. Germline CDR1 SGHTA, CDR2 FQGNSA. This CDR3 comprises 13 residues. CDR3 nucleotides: TGTGCCAGCAGCCCAACCTACGGAGAGACCCAGTACTTC. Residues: CASSPTYGETQYF.

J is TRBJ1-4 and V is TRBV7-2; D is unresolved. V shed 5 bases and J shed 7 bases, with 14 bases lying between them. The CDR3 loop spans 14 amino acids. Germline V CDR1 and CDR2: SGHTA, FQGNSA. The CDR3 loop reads CASSKLGSGEKLFF. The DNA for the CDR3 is TGTGCCAGCAGCAAACTGGGGTCAGGTGAAAAACTGTTTTTT.

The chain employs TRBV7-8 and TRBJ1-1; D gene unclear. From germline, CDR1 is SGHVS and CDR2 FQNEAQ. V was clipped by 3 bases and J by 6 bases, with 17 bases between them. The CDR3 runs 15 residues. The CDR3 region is CASSFKGRFKAEAFF. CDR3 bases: TGTGCCAGCAGCTTTAAAGGGAGGTTTAAGGCTGAAGCTTTCTTT.

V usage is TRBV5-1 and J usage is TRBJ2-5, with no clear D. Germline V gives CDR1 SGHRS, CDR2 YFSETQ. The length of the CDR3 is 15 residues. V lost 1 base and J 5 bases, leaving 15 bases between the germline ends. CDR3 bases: TGCGCCAGCAGCTTGTCGGTCCGCCCTTTGGAGACCCAGTACTTC. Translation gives CASSLSVRPLETQYF. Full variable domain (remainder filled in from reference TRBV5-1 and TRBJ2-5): KAGVTQTPRYLIKTRGQQVTLSCSPISGHRSVSWYQQTPGQGLQFLFEYFSETQRNKGNFPGRFSGRQFSNSRSEMNVSTLELGDSALYLCASSLSVRPLETQYFGPGTRLLVL.

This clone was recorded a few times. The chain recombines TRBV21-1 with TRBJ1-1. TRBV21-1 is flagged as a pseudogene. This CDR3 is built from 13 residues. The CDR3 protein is CASSNGGRTEAFF. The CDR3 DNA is TGTGCCAGCAGCAACGGGGGAAGGACTGAAGCTTTCTTT.

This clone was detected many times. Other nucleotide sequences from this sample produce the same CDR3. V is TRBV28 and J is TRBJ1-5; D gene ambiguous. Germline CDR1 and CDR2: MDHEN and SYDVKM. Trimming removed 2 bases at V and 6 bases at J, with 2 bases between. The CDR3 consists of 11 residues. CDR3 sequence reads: CASSLGQPQHF. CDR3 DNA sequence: TGTGCCAGCAGTTTAGGTCAGCCCCAGCATTTT.

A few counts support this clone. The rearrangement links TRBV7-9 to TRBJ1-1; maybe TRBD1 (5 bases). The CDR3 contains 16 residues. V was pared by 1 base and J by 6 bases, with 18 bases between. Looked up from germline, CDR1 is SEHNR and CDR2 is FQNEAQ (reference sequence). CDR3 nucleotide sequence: TGTGCCAGCAGCTTAGAGGGGCAGGGAAGAGTGGCTGAAGCTTTCTTT. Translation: CASSLEGQGRVAEAFF.

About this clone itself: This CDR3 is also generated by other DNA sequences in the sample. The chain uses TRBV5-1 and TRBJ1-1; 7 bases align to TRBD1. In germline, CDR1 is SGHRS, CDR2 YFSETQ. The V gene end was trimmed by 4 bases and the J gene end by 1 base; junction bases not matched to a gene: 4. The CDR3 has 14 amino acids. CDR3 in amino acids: CASSLRGENTEAFF. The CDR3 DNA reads TGCGCCAGCAGCCTCAGGGGGGAGAACACTGAAGCTTTCTTT.

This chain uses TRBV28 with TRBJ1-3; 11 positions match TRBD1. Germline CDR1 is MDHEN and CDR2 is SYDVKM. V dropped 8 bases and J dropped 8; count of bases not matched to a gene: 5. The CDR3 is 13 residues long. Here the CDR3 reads CASQSGQGDTIYF. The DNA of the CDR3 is TGTGCCAGCCAGTCGGGACAGGGGGACACCATATATTTT.

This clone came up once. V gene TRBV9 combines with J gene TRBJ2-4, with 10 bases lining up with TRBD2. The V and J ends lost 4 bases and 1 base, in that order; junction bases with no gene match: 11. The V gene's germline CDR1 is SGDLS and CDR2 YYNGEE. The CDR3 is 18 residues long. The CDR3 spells CASSRGRWTSGAKNIQYF. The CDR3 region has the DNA TGTGCCAGCAGCCGGGGGAGGTGGACTAGCGGCGCCAAAAACATTCAGTACTTC.

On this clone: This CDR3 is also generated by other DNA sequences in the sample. CDR3 nucleotides: TGTGCCAGCAGCTCGAGCGGACAAGAGACCCAGTACTTC. It codes for CASSSSGQETQYF. The chain has TRBV9 and TRBJ2-5; D perhaps matches TRBD2 (5 bases). V lost 4 bases and J 2 bases, leaving 9 bases between the germline ends. CDR3 length equals 13 residues. CDR1 SGDLS and CDR2 YYNGEE come from the germline V gene.

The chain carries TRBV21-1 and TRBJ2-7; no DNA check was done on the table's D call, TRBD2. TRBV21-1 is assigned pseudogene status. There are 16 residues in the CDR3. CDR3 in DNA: TGTGCCAGCAGCAAACCACCGGCGGGAGGTCAATACGAGCAGTACTTC. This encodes CASSKPPAGGQYEQYF.

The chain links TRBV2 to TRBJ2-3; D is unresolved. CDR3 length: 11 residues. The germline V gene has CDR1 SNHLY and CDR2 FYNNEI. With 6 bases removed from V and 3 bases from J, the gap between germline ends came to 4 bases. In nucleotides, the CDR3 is TGTGCCAGCAGGGAGACAGATACGCAGTATTTT. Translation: CASRETDTQYF.

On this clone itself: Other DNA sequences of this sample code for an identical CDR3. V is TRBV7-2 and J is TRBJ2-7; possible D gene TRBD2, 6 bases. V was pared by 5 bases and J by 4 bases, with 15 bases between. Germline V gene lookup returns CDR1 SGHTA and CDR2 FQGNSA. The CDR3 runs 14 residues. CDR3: CASSLSPGRYEQYF. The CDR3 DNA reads TGTGCCAGCAGCCTCTCGCCCGGGAGATACGAGCAGTACTTC.

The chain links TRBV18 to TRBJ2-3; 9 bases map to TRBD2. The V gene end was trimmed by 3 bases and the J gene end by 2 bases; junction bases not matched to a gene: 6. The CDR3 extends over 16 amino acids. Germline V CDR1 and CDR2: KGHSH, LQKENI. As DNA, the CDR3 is TGTGCCAGCTCACCGTCTAGCGGGACCTACACAGATACGCAGTATTTT. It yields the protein CASSPSSGTYTDTQYF.